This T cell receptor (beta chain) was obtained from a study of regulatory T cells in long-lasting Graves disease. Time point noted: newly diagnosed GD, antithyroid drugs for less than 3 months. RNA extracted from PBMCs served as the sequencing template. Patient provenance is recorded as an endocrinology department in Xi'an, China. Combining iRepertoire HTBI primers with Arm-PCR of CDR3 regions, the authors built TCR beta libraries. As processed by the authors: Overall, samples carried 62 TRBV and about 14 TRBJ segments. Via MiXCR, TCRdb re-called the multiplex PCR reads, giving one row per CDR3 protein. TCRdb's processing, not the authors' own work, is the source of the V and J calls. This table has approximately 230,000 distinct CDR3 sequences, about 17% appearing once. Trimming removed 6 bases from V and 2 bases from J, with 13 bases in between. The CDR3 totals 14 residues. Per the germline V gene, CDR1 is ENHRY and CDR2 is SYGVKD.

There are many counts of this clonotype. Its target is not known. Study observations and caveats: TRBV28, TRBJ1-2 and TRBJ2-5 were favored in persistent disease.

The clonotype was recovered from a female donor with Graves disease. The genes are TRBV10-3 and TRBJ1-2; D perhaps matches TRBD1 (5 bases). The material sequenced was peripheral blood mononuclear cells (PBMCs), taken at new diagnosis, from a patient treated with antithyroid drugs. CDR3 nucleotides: TGTGCCATCAGCAGACAGCCGGCGAACTATGGCTACACCTTC. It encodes CAISRQPANYGYTF.